One T cell receptor beta chain is described in this entry. What it recognizes is unknown. Previously published methods and listed TCR primers were used for the bulk TCR libraries. TCRdb ran MiXCR on the PCR reads and lists one entry per CDR3 protein. The sample records about half a million distinct CDR3 sequences, approximately 25% being singletons. A CD8+CD4-CCR7+CD45RA+ gate was used to sort naive CD8 T cells. The entry originates in a study of molecular identifiers for immune sequencing clone quantification. CDR3 size: 15 residues. The germline V gene encodes CDR1 SGHTA and CDR2 FQGTGA. The V gene lost 5 bases and the J gene lost 1 base, with 12 bases spanning the gap. Findings and caveats of the study: Highly expanded clone sizes could end up underestimated if a barcode were shared by identical TCR molecules. Jurkat TCR RNA spiked in from one cell reportedly remained identifiable amid roughly 940,000 naive cells.

This rearrangement joins TRBV7-3 to TRBJ2-1; TRBD1 is a possible D gene (6 bases). The sequenced material came from naive CD8+ T cells from blood, with Jurkat cell RNA spiked in. Subset reported: FACS-sorted CD8+CD4-CCR7+CD45RA+ naive T cells. This clonotype was sampled from a human donor in good health. Some libraries in this study had Jurkat cell RNA spiked in. The DNA of the CDR3 is TGTGCCAGCAGCCCATCAGGGGATTCCTACAATGAGCAGTTCTTC. Translation: CASSPSGDSYNEQFF.